The rows below give T cell receptor beta chains drawn from one sample of a study of shared clonotypes between healthy human individuals. The table came from immunoSEQ multiplex PCR; TCRdb's copy has only in-frame clones and leaves some out. This sample carries 2 million to 2.5 million clones, approximately 95% of them seen once, and the ten largest clones take 0.13%. Sequencing input: naive CD4+ T cells sorted from blood. The receptors come from a man younger than 35 in good health. Both conserved end residues are part of each CDR3. Each record gives: V gene, clone size, J gene, D gene, CDR3 protein, CDR3 DNA. D genes are given only for firm matches. The listing skips clone size in some rows; elsewhere it reads once, few, many or a size class.

V gene: TRBV29-1
clone size: once
J gene: TRBJ1-3
D gene: TRBD1
CDR3 protein: CSVTTGAGNTIYF
CDR3 DNA: TGCAGCGTTACGACAGGGGCTGGAAACACCATATATTTT

V gene: TRBV21-1
clone size: NA
J gene: TRBJ2-7
D gene: NA
CDR3 protein: CASSKLVCISYEQYF
CDR3 DNA: TGTGCCAGCAGCAAATTAGTCTGCATCTCCTACGAGCAGTACTTC

V gene: TRBV6-5
clone size: NA
J gene: TRBJ2-3
D gene: NA
CDR3 protein: CASSYSVGVRTDTQYF
CDR3 DNA: TGTGCCAGCAGTTACTCGGTTGGGGTTCGCACAGATACGCAGTATTTT

V gene: TRBV9
clone size: many
J gene: TRBJ2-7
D gene: NA
CDR3 protein: CASSVEGPGEQYF
CDR3 DNA: TGTGCCAGCAGCGTGGAAGGTCCCGGTGAGCAGTACTTC

V gene: TRBV10-3
clone size: once
J gene: TRBJ1-2
D gene: TRBD1
CDR3 protein: CAIKAGGGLDGYTF
CDR3 DNA: TGTGCCATTAAAGCAGGGGGAGGTTTGGATGGCTACACCTTC

V gene: TRBV5-1
clone size: NA
J gene: TRBJ1-6
D gene: NA
CDR3 protein: CASSVKQNSPLHF
CDR3 DNA: TGCGCCAGCAGCGTGAAACAAAATTCACCCCTCCACTTT

V gene: TRBV4-2
clone size: NA
J gene: TRBJ2-5
D gene: TRBD2
CDR3 protein: CASSQALAGGQETQYF
CDR3 DNA: TGTGCCAGCAGCCAGGCACTAGCGGGAGGCCAAGAGACCCAGTACTTC

V gene: TRBV10-3
clone size: NA
J gene: TRBJ1-5
D gene: NA
CDR3 protein: CAISAGYSNQPQHF
CDR3 DNA: TGTGCCATCAGTGCCGGGTATAGCAATCAGCCCCAGCATTTT

V gene: TRBV28
clone size: NA
J gene: TRBJ2-7
D gene: NA
CDR3 protein: CASTGGREQYF
CDR3 DNA: TGTGCCAGCACAGGCGGCCGCGAGCAGTACTTC

V gene: TRBV6-5
clone size: NA
J gene: TRBJ1-4
D gene: TRBD1
CDR3 protein: CASRPSQGAAEKLFF
CDR3 DNA: TGTGCCAGCAGACCCTCACAGGGGGCCGCTGAAAAACTGTTTTTT

V gene: TRBV5-1
clone size: NA
J gene: TRBJ1-6
D gene: NA
CDR3 protein: CASSPRTGDNSPLHF
CDR3 DNA: TGCGCCAGCAGCCCGAGGACGGGAGATAATTCACCCCTCCACTTT